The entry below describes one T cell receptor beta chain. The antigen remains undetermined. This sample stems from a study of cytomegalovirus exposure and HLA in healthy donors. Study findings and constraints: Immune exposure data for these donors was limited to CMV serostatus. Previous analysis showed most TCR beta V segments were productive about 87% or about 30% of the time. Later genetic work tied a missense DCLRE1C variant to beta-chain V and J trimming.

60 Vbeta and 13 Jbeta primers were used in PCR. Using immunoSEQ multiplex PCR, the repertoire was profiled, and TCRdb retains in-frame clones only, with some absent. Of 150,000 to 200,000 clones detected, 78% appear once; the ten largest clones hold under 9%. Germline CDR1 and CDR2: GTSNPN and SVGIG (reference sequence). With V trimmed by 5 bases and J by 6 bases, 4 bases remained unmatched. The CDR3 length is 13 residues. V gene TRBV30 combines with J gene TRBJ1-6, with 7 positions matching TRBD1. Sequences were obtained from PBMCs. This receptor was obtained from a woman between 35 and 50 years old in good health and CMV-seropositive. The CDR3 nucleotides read TGTGCCTGGGAGGGACAGTTTAATTCACCCCTCCACTTT. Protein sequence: CAWEGQFNSPLHF.